Listed here are 6 T cell receptor beta chains from one sample, sequenced in a study of blood T cell repertoires in COVID-19. The method was immunoSEQ multiplex PCR; TCRdb's version includes in-frame clones alone and lacks a portion of them. The sample includes around 250,000 clones, approximately 82% of them seen just once. The sample consisted of peripheral blood. These receptors came from an elderly woman with acute or convalescent COVID-19.

This clone was detected many times. This chain uses TRBV7-2 with TRBJ1-4; 7 positions agree with TRBD1. The CDR3 is 17 amino acids. Germline CDR1 and CDR2: SGHTA and FQGNSA. Trimming took 3 bases from V and 0 from J; bases not matched to a gene: 7. For the CDR3, the DNA is TGTGCCAGCAGCTTGCTGCCTCAGGGGGCAACTAATGAAAAACTGTTTTTT. Amino acid sequence: CASSLLPQGATNEKLFF.

The rearrangement joins TRBV5-4 to TRBJ2-2; maybe TRBD2 (5 bases). V gave up 2 bases and J gave up 5 bases, with 10 bases separating them. The CDR3 contains 14 residues. CDR1 SGHNT and CDR2 YYREEE come from the germline V gene (reference sequence). The CDR3 region is CASSFEGGTGELFF. The CDR3 coding sequence is TGTGCCAGCAGCTTTGAGGGCGGAACCGGGGAGCTGTTTTTT.

V gene TRBV7-2 combines with J gene TRBJ1-5; D is unresolved. The CDR3 runs 13 residues. V was trimmed by 1 base and J by 7 bases, leaving 8 bases between them. Germline CDR1 and CDR2: SGHTA and FQGNSA. In DNA form, the CDR3 reads TGTGCCAGCAGCTTAGTACCGCGGCAGCCCCAGCATTTT. It is translated as CASSLVPRQPQHF.

This clone showed up just once. The chain combines TRBV3-1 (or the pseudogene TRBV3-2) with TRBJ1-4; possible D gene TRBD1, 5 bases. The CDR3 length is 16 residues. Germline V gene sequence: CDR1 LGHDT, CDR2 YNNKEL (reference sequence). Trimming left V 0 bases short and J 6 bases short, with 14 bases between. In nucleotides, the CDR3 is TGTGCCAGCAGCCAAGAAGGGGCACCTTGGGATGAAAAACTGTTTTTT. Encoded protein: CASSQEGAPWDEKLFF.

The V call is TRBV3-1 (or the pseudogene TRBV3-2), the J call TRBJ2-1; TRBD2 matches 12 bases. The germline V gene has CDR1 LGHDT and CDR2 YNNKEL (reference sequence). V gave up 5 bases and J gave up 0 bases; unmatched junction bases: 2. The CDR3 loop spans 16 amino acids. CDR3 sequence reads: CASSVTSGSSYNEQFF. The CDR3 region has the DNA TGTGCCAGCAGCGTGACTAGCGGGAGCTCCTACAATGAGCAGTTCTTC.

V and J are TRBV3-1 (or the pseudogene TRBV3-2) and TRBJ1-1, with D possibly TRBD1 on 5 matching bases. Trimming shortened V by 0 bases and J by 9 bases, and 11 bases separated the two germline ends. This CDR3 contains 13 residues. The germline gives CDR1 LGHDT, CDR2 YNNKEL (reference sequence). As DNA, the CDR3 is TGTGCCAGCAGCCAAGATCGGGGGGATAAAGCTTTCTTT. Protein product: CASSQDRGDKAFF.